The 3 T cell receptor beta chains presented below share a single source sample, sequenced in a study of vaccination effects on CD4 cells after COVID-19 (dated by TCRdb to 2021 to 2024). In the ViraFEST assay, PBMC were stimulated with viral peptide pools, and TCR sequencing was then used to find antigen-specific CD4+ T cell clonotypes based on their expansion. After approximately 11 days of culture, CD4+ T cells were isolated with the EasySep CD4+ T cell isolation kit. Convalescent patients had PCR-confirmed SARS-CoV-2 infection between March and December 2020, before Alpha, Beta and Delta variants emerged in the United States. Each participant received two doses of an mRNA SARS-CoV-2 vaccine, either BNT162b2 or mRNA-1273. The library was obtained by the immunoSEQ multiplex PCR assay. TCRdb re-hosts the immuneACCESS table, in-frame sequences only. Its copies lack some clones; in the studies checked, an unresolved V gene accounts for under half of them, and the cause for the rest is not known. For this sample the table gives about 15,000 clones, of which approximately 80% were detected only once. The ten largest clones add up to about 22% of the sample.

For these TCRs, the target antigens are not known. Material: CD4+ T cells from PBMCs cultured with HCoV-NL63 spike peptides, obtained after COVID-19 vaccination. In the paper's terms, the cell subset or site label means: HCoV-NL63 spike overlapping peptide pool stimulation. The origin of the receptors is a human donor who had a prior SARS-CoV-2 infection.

CDR3 sequence (DNA): TGTGCCAGCAGCTTACGGGGACAGGGGGACTATGGCTACACCTTC. It translates to CASSLRGQGDYGYTF. The rearrangement links TRBV7-3 to TRBJ1-2; 11 bases fit TRBD1. This CDR3 has 15 amino acids. Looked up from germline, CDR1 is SGHTA and CDR2 is FQGTGA. Unmatched junction bases numbered 2, after V lost 2 bases and J lost 3 bases. Full variable domain (outside the CDR3, taken from reference TRBV7-3 and TRBJ1-2): GAGVSQTPSNKVTEKGKYVELRCDPISGHTALYWYRQSLGQGPEFLIYFQGTGAADDSGLPNDRFFAVRPEGSVSTLKIQRTERGDSAVYLCASSLRGQGDYGYTFGSGTRLTVV.

The DNA of the CDR3 is TGTGCCAGCAGCATTTCCTCCAGCTCCTACAATGAGCAGTTCTTC. Its protein product is CASSISSSSYNEQFF. This chain joins TRBV7-2 and TRBJ2-1; unclear D gene. Deletions cut 5 bases from V and 0 bases from J, with 11 bases between. The CDR3 extends over 15 amino acids. The germline V gene encodes CDR1 SGHTA and CDR2 FQGNSA.

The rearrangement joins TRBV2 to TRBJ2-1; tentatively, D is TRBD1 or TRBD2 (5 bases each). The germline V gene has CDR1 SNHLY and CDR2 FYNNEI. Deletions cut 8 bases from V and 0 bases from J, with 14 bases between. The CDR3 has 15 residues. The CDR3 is CASAEDNSSYNEQFF. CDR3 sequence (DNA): TGTGCCAGCGCGGAGGACAATAGCTCCTACAATGAGCAGTTCTTC.